A selection of T cell receptor beta chains follows, all from one sample in a study of beta chain features in type 1 diabetes. Libraries were prepared by immunoSEQ multiplex PCR; TCRdb keeps only in-frame clonotypes and omits some of them. The sample contains 860,000 or so clones, under 20% of which appear only once. The sequenced sample was naive CD4+ T cells from blood. The receptors come from a woman between 18 and 29 years old in good health. Each CDR3 is given with its conserved first and last residue. The D gene is left open where the match is weak. Only part of the rows carry a size: once, few, many, or a class if the clone is expanded.

D gene	J gene	V gene	clone size	CDR3 protein	CDR3 DNA
-	TRBJ2-3	TRBV27	few	CASRDLTDTQYF	TGTGCCAGCAGAGACCTCACAGATACGCAGTATTTT
-	TRBJ2-7	TRBV6-6	few	CASRHGRLGREQYF	TGTGCCAGCAGACATGGAAGGTTAGGGCGCGAGCAGTACTTC
TRBD2	TRBJ2-3	TRBV9	-	CASSVGLAENTDTQYF	TGTGCCAGCAGCGTAGGGCTAGCGGAAAACACAGATACGCAGTATTTT
TRBD1	TRBJ2-1	TRBV9	many	CASSVEGRGLNEQFF	TGTGCCAGCAGCGTAGAGGGCAGGGGGTTGAATGAGCAGTTCTTC
-	TRBJ2-5	TRBV6-5	-	CASSYSHGTAGKTQYF	TGTGCCAGCAGTTACTCCCACGGGACAGCGGGGAAGACCCAGTACTTC
-	TRBJ2-1	TRBV6-5	few	CASSMARSDYNEQFF	TGTGCCAGCAGTATGGCCCGATCAGATTACAATGAGCAGTTCTTC
-	TRBJ2-7	TRBV4-3	few	CASSQEGGVIIF	TGCGCCAGCAGCCAAGAAGGGGGGGTTATCATCTTC
-	TRBJ2-7	TRBV28	-	CASSVPYEQYF	TGTGCCAGCTCGGTCCCCTACGAGCAGTACTTC
TRBD2	TRBJ2-1	TRBV6-5	-	CASSLVREEQFF	TGTGCCAGCAGTTTGGTGCGGGAGGAGCAGTTCTTC
-	TRBJ1-2	TRBV4-1	-	CASSQDQTGYGYTF	TGCGCCAGCAGCCAAGATCAAACGGGCTATGGCTACACCTTC
-	TRBJ2-1	TRBV29-1	-	CSVGFSYGLYNEQFF	TGCAGCGTTGGGTTCTCATACGGGCTTTACAATGAGCAGTTCTTC
-	TRBJ2-4	TRBV10-3	few	CAISESAMFLAKNIQYF	TGTGCCATCAGTGAGTCAGCGATGTTTTTAGCCAAAAACATTCAGTACTTC
-	TRBJ2-1	TRBV7-9	few	CASSSALIYNEQFF	TGTGCCAGCTCCTCCGCTCTGATCTACAATGAGCAGTTCTTC
-	TRBJ2-1	TRBV7-9	few	CASSSENELRFF	TGTGCCAGCAGCTCCGAAAATGAGCTTCGGTTCTTC
-	TRBJ2-1	TRBV23-1	-	CATTRYRALGNEQFF	TGCGCCACCACCAGATACAGGGCGTTAGGCAATGAGCAGTTCTTC